The 25 T cell receptor beta chains below were found in one sample sequenced in a study of cytomegalovirus exposure and HLA in healthy donors. This PCR relied on a set of 60 Vbeta primers and 13 Jbeta primers. Using immunoSEQ multiplex PCR, the repertoire was profiled, and TCRdb retains in-frame clones only, with some absent. The sample holds 90,000 to 130,000 clones; almost 70% are singletons and the top ten take just over 8.5%. Sequenced sample: PBMCs. The source of these receptors is a man aged 25 to 45 in good health and CMV-seropositive.

This clone was seen a handful of times. This chain links TRBV10-2 with TRBJ1-2, with TRBD1 matching 8 bases. CDR1 WSHSY and CDR2 SAAADI come from the germline V gene. The CDR3 has 15 amino acids. J was trimmed by 3 bases and V by 6 bases; bases with no gene match: 9. The CDR3 protein is CASRALGQGDYGYTF. CDR3 nucleotides: TGCGCCAGCAGAGCCCTCGGACAGGGTGACTATGGCTACACCTTC.

This chain uses TRBV19 with TRBJ2-1; tentative D call: TRBD2 (5 bases). In germline, CDR1 is LNHDA, CDR2 SQIVND (reference sequence). The CDR3 is 15 amino acids. Trimming left V 4 bases short and J 3 bases short, with 13 bases between. CDR3 in amino acids: CASSKSGSVYNEQFF. Here the CDR3 DNA reads TGTGCCAGTAGTAAAAGCGGTTCGGTCTACAATGAGCAGTTCTTC.

V is TRBV10-3 and J is TRBJ2-2, with D possibly being TRBD2 (5 bases). The CDR3 is 16 amino acids. The V end was cut by 6 bases, the J end by 4 bases, with 18 bases between. Germline-derived CDR1 and CDR2 are ENHRY and SYGVKD. CDR3 region: CAISPTPGFSTGELFF. CDR3 coding DNA: TGTGCCATCAGCCCCACCCCGGGATTTAGCACCGGGGAGCTGTTTTTT.

The chain recombines TRBV7-2 with TRBJ2-1; 9 bases fit TRBD2. Germline CDR1 is SGHTA and CDR2 is FQGNSA. The CDR3 loop spans 17 amino acids. Unmatched junction bases numbered 17, after V lost 5 bases and J lost 9 bases. For the CDR3, the DNA is TGTGCCAGCAGCCTACACCGGCCGACTAGCGGTGGTAGTGAGCAGTTCTTC. Protein sequence: CASSLHRPTSGGSEQFF.

The V and J genes are TRBV6-5 and TRBJ1-1, with D tentatively TRBD1 (5 bases). Trimming shortened V by 5 bases and J by 5 bases, and 6 bases separated the two germline ends. The germline CDR1 and CDR2 sequences are MNHEY and SVGAGI. The CDR3 consists of 11 residues. CDR3 region: CASSQGTEAFF. The CDR3, as DNA: TGTGCCAGCAGTCAGGGAACTGAAGCTTTCTTT.

This clone was seen once. V and J are TRBV30 and TRBJ1-2, with D unclear. The V end was cut by 1 base, the J end by 7 bases, with 7 bases between. The CDR3 has 11 residues. Germline CDR1 GTSNPN, CDR2 SVGIG (reference sequence). The DNA for the CDR3 is TGTGCCTGGAGTGAACTCGCTGGCTACACCTTC. Encoded protein: CAWSELAGYTF.

This clone was counted once. This chain connects TRBV7-9 to TRBJ1-2; the D is unclear. The CDR3 is 11 residues long. From germline, CDR1 is SEHNR and CDR2 FQNEAQ (reference sequence). Trimming pared 7 bases from V and 14 bases from J, leaving 17 bases between. The CDR3 region has the DNA TGTGCCAGCAATGGTGCAAGGAGAAGGACCTTC. This gives the protein CASNGARRRTF.

The V gene is TRBV19, the J gene TRBJ2-7, with 10 bases matching TRBD2. The junction had 2 bases not matched to a gene; V was cut back by 3 bases and J by 3 bases. Looked up from germline, CDR1 is LNHDA and CDR2 is SQIVND (reference sequence). The CDR3 extends over 14 amino acids. The CDR3 region is CASSMKRGGYEQYF. The DNA for the CDR3 is TGTGCCAGTAGTATGAAGCGGGGGGGCTACGAGCAGTACTTC.

CDR3 DNA: TGCAGCGTTGACGGCGGGAAAGTTTTCTACAATGAGCAGTTCTTC. This gives the protein CSVDGGKVFYNEQFF. The chain employs TRBV29-1 and TRBJ2-1, with D maybe TRBD2 (6 bases). Germline loops: CDR1 SQVTM, CDR2 ANQGSEA. There are 15 residues in the CDR3. Trimming took 3 bases from V and 3 from J, leaving 15 bases between them.

This clone appeared a single time. This chain links TRBV4-2 with TRBJ2-2; TRBD2 matches at 14 bases. CDR1 is LGHNA and CDR2 is YNFKEQ in the germline V gene. V was clipped by 5 bases and J by 4 bases; unmatched bases: 6. This CDR3 has 17 amino acids. The CDR3 nucleotides are TGTGCCAGCAGCTCTAGGGGACTAGCGGGAGCCACCGGGGAGCTGTTTTTT. It yields the protein CASSSRGLAGATGELFF.

This clone rates as medium-sized (0.01 to 0.1%). The CDR3 is CASSPQVGYTF. DNA of the CDR3: TGTGCCAGCAGTCCACAGGTTGGCTACACCTTC. The chain carries TRBV2 and TRBJ1-2, with D tentatively TRBD1 (5 bases). Germline assignment: CDR1 SNHLY and CDR2 FYNNEI. The CDR3 is 11 amino acids. Trimming shortened V by 5 bases and J by 7 bases, and 8 bases separated the two germline ends. The full variable domain, rest sourced from reference TRBV2 and TRBJ1-2, is EPEVTQTPSHQVTQMGQEVILRCVPISNHLYFYWYRQILGQKVEFLVSFYNNEISEKSEIFDDQFSVERPDGSNFTLKIRSTKLEDSAMYFCASSPQVGYTFGSGTRLTVV.

This clone has a handful of counts. This chain uses TRBV27 with TRBJ2-5; a weak D match, TRBD2 (5 bases). CDR3 size: 17 residues. The germline V gene encodes CDR1 MNHEY and CDR2 SMNVEV (reference sequence). The V and J ends lost 5 bases and 1 base respectively, with 20 bases between them. The CDR3 region has the DNA TGTGCCAGCAGTCGGGGAATTAATGCGGGCCTCCAAGAGACCCAGTACTTC. Translated: CASSRGINAGLQETQYF.

The gene calls are TRBV5-1 and TRBJ1-3; D unresolved. CDR1 and CDR2 (germline): SGHRS, YFSETQ. CDR3 length: 13 amino acids. Deletions cut 0 bases from V and 6 bases from J, with 7 bases between. The CDR3 reads CASSLDSANTIYF. The CDR3 coding sequence is TGCGCCAGCAGCTTGGATAGTGCAAACACCATATATTTT.

V gene TRBV27 combines with J gene TRBJ1-6; TRBD1 agrees at 7 bases. The CDR3 sequence is 16 residues long. Germline CDR1 MNHEY, CDR2 SMNVEV (reference sequence). V shed 4 bases and J 9 bases; nucleotides not matched to a gene: 12. The CDR3 DNA follows: TGTGCCAGCAGTTCAAGCCAAAGGGGGCGGAGTTCACCCCTCCACTTT. Translation: CASSSSQRGRSSPLHF.

V is TRBV5-1 and J is TRBJ1-2; 8 bases are shared with TRBD1. The CDR3 spans 17 residues. Trimming removed 2 bases from V and 2 bases from J; junction bases left unmatched: 11. Per the germline V gene, CDR1 is SGHRS and CDR2 is YFSETQ. The CDR3, as DNA: TGCGCCAGCAGCTTCGATACCGGGACAGGCCTGAACTATGGCTACACCTTC. It yields the protein CASSFDTGTGLNYGYTF.

The CDR3 protein is CASSFNRGNTEAFF. CDR3 DNA sequence: TGCGCCAGCAGCTTCAACAGGGGCAACACTGAAGCTTTCTTT. This chain links TRBV5-1 with TRBJ1-1; 7 bases align to TRBD1. The CDR3 extends over 14 amino acids. Per germline, CDR1 SGHRS and CDR2 YFSETQ. Losses at the gene ends were 2 bases for V and 2 bases for J; bases not matched to a gene: 3.

The chain is built from TRBV7-9 and TRBJ1-4, with TRBD1 matching 9 bases. Germline assignment: CDR1 SEHNR and CDR2 FQNEAQ (reference sequence). This CDR3 spans 16 amino acids. V was clipped by 5 bases and J by 0 bases; unmatched bases: 4. The CDR3 loop reads CASSRRQGATNEKLFF. The CDR3 nucleotides are TGTGCCAGCAGCCGGAGACAGGGGGCAACTAATGAAAAACTGTTTTTT.

DNA of the CDR3: TGTGCCAGCAGGTATGGACAGAGGTTCAATCAGCCCCAGCATTTT. It is translated as CASRYGQRFNQPQHF. The V gene is TRBV6-6, the J gene TRBJ1-5, with a tentative D call TRBD1 (6 bases). The germline V and J ends were trimmed by 6 bases and 3 bases, with 15 bases remaining between them. Germline CDR1 and CDR2: MNHNY and SVGAGI (reference sequence). CDR3 length: 15 residues.

This sequence joins TRBV6-1 and TRBJ2-1; 9 nucleotides match TRBD2. CDR3 length equals 15 residues. Germline CDR1 MNHNS, CDR2 SASEGT. Unmatched junction bases numbered 9, after V lost 5 bases and J lost 7 bases. CDR3 in amino acids: CASSKKRGVGNEQFF. The CDR3 DNA is TGTGCCAGCAGTAAAAAGCGGGGGGTGGGGAATGAGCAGTTCTTC.

The V call is TRBV29-1, the J call TRBJ1-1; 7 nucleotides match TRBD1. The CDR3 loop spans 12 amino acids. J lost 3 bases, V lost 3 bases, and 1 base had no gene match. Per germline, CDR1 SQVTM and CDR2 ANQGSEA. As DNA, the CDR3 is TGCAGCGTTGATAGGGGGCACACTGAAGCTTTCTTT. Translation: CSVDRGHTEAFF.

This clone was counted between two and nine times. CDR3 sequence: CASSLGAEQYV. In DNA form, the CDR3 reads TGTGCCAGCAGCTTAGGGGCCGAGCAGTACGTC. The genes are TRBV7-9 and TRBJ2-7; D remains unclear. The CDR3 is 11 amino acids. The V end was cut by 1 base, the J end by 6 bases, with 4 bases between. Looked up from germline, CDR1 is SEHNR and CDR2 is FQNEAQ (reference sequence).

The V call is TRBV7-9, the J call TRBJ2-4; 13 bases match TRBD2. V shed 5 bases, J shed 7 bases, and the junction held 14 bases outside the gene matches. Looked up from germline, CDR1 is SEHNR and CDR2 is FQNEAQ (reference sequence). The CDR3 is 18 amino acids. CDR3 sequence reads: CASSPRLAGGAGENIQYF. CDR3 DNA: TGTGCCAGCAGCCCACGACTAGCGGGGGGTGCGGGGGAGAACATTCAGTACTTC.

The chain combines TRBV10-1 with TRBJ2-2, with 7 bases matching TRBD1. The CDR3 is 15 residues long. The V and J ends lost 4 bases and 2 bases, in that order; junction bases with no gene match: 4. Germline loops: CDR1 WNHNN, CDR2 SYGVQD (reference sequence). DNA of the CDR3: TGCGCCAGCAGTGGGGGGACAGACAACACCGGGGAGCTGTTTTTT. Amino acids: CASSGGTDNTGELFF.

This clone appeared a few times. The chain carries TRBV7-3 and TRBJ2-1; the D gene is possibly TRBD1 (5 bases). CDR1 SGHTA and CDR2 FQGTGA come from the germline V gene. Trimming removed 3 bases from V and 8 bases from J, with 17 bases in between. The CDR3 has 15 residues. CDR3 loop: CASSLFAAGSDEQFF. In nucleotides, the CDR3 is TGTGCCAGCAGCTTGTTCGCGGCAGGGTCGGATGAGCAGTTCTTC.

With respect to this clone: A junction boundary mismatches the germline segment, possibly from a read error. Other DNA sequences in this specimen translate into the identical CDR3. This chain joins TRBV11-2 and TRBJ1-1; the match to TRBD1 covers 8 bases. CDR3 size: 13 residues. CDR1 and CDR2 (germline): SGHAT, FQNNGV. CDR3 region: CASSHGTGREAFF. The DNA for the CDR3 is TGCGCCAGCAGCCACGGGACAGGTCGAGAAGCTTTCTTT.